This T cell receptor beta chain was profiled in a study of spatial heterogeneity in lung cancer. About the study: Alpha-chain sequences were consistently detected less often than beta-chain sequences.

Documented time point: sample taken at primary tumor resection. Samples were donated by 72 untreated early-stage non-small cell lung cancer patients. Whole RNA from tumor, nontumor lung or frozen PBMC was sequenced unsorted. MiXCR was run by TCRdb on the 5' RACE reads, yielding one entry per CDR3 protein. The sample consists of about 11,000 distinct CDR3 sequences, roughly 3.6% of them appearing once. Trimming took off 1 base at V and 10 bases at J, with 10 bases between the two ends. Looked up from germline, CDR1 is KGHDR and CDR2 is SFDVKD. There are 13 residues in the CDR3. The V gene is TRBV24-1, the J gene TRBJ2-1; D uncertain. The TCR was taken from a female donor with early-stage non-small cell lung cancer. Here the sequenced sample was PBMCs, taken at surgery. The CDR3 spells CATSDLNRAEQFF. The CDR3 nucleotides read TGTGCCACCAGTGATTTAAACCGCGCCGAGCAGTTCTTC.